The 30 T cell receptor beta chains given below trace back to one sample, sequenced in a study of blood T cell repertoires in COVID-19 (dated by TCRdb to about 2020). Receptor amplification or capture employed the immunoSEQ multiplex PCR assay. The table was pulled from immuneACCESS by TCRdb, which kept in-frame rearrangements only. Such tables lose some clones; where checked, under half of the loss comes from unresolved V genes, and the rest has no known cause. This sample is represented by approximately 250,000 clones; 85% of them were singletons. Approximately 9.6% of the sample goes to the ten largest clones. Sequenced: PBMCs or T cells enriched from blood (not recorded which). The receptor set was obtained from a woman in her forties or fifties with acute COVID-19.

This rearrangement joins TRBV12-3 or TRBV12-4 to TRBJ1-1; D not resolved. Trimming took off 5 bases at V and 3 bases at J, with 10 bases between the two ends. The CDR3 covers 13 residues. Here the CDR3 DNA reads TGTGCCAGCAGTCGAAACCGGGACACTGAAGCTTTCTTT. This gives the protein CASSRNRDTEAFF.

CDR3 nucleotide sequence: TGTGCCAGCAGCTTCGTGCCGGGACTAGCGGTATACGAGCAGTACTTC. Amino acids: CASSFVPGLAVYEQYF. V gene TRBV7-8 combines with J gene TRBJ2-7; 11 positions agree with TRBD2. Trimming removed 3 bases from V and 4 bases from J; junction bases left unmatched: 8. The germline V gene has CDR1 SGHVS and CDR2 FQNEAQ. The CDR3 contains 16 residues.

Only a few counts were recorded for this clone. The V call is TRBV7-8, the J call TRBJ2-3; 13 bases match TRBD2. The CDR3 contains 16 residues. Germline loops: CDR1 SGHVS, CDR2 FQNEAQ. The J segment lost 2 bases and the V segment lost 5 bases, leaving 4 bases of the junction unmatched. This chain's CDR3 is CASSLGTSGATDTQYF. DNA of the CDR3: TGTGCCAGCAGCCTGGGGACTAGCGGGGCCACAGATACGCAGTATTTT.

The chain carries TRBV7-2 and TRBJ2-2, with no clear D. The V end lost 2 bases, the J end lost 5 bases, and 6 bases lay between the germline ends. This CDR3 contains 13 residues. Germline CDR1 reads SGHTA; CDR2 reads FQGNSA. The CDR3 protein is CASSLPGTGELFF. For the CDR3, the DNA is TGTGCCAGCAGCTTACCCGGTACCGGGGAGCTGTTTTTT.

This clone was detected a few times. The chain joins TRBV19 to TRBJ2-7; D unclear. CDR3 length equals 15 residues. V was trimmed by 1 base and J by 2 bases, leaving 12 bases between them. Germline V lookup: CDR1 LNHDA, CDR2 SQIVND (reference sequence). The DNA for the CDR3 is TGTGCCAGTAGTATAGGGTTCTCGGGTCCCTACGAGCAGTACTTC. Translated, it gives CASSIGFSGPYEQYF.

This chain connects TRBV29-1 to TRBJ1-4, with D hard to call. Trimming removed 4 bases from V and 7 bases from J, with 13 bases in between. The CDR3 is 13 residues long. CDR1 is SQVTM and CDR2 is ANQGSEA in the germline V gene. In DNA, the CDR3 is TGCAGCGTTGTAGGAGTCTTGGGTGAAAAACTGTTTTTT. This translates into CSVVGVLGEKLFF.

The chain links TRBV6-5 to TRBJ2-5, with 11 bases aligning to TRBD2. There are 15 residues in the CDR3. Trimming at V came to 8 bases and at J to 3 bases, leaving 8 bases not matched to a gene. Germline CDR1 and CDR2: MNHEY and SVGAGI. The chain's CDR3 is CASLSGGAEEETQYF. CDR3 sequence (DNA): TGTGCCAGCCTTAGCGGGGGGGCAGAAGAAGAGACCCAGTACTTC.

The chain combines TRBV29-1 with TRBJ1-1; 12 bases match TRBD1. The CDR3 runs 15 residues. With 4 bases clipped from V and 5 bases from J, the junction kept 8 bases outside the gene matches. Germline V gives CDR1 SQVTM, CDR2 ANQGSEA. Written as DNA, the CDR3 is TGCAGCGTTGGTGGGACAGGGGGCGCGGGGACTGAAGCTTTCTTT. Protein: CSVGGTGGAGTEAFF.

This chain connects TRBV2 to TRBJ2-1; 13 nucleotides line up with TRBD2. This CDR3 has 17 residues. Germline V gene data show CDR1 as SNHLY and CDR2 as FYNNEI. V dropped 9 bases and J dropped 0; count of bases not matched to a gene: 8. In DNA, the CDR3 is TGTGCCAGGGCAGGGACTAGCGGGGCGAGCTCCTACAATGAGCAGTTCTTC. This encodes CARAGTSGASSYNEQFF.

This clone was seen only once. This chain uses TRBV23-1 with TRBJ1-3; D uncertain. TRBV23-1 is annotated as an ORF whose role is uncertain. There are 19 residues in the CDR3. Trimming removed 4 bases at V and 0 bases at J, with 22 bases between. The CDR3 loop is CASSRVALGQVHSGNTIYF. CDR3 bases: TGCGCCAGCAGTCGGGTCGCCCTCGGCCAGGTTCACTCTGGAAACACCATATATTTT.

The chain carries TRBV10-2 and TRBJ2-1, with 8 bases that match TRBD1. Looked up from germline, CDR1 is WSHSY and CDR2 is SAAADI. The CDR3 has 14 amino acids. The V segment lost 6 bases and the J segment 6 bases; nucleotides outside the gene matches: 7. The CDR3 loop reads CASRATGAGNEQFF. The CDR3 DNA sequence: TGCGCCAGCAGGGCGACAGGGGCGGGCAATGAGCAGTTCTTC.

This clone has only a few counts. The gene calls are TRBV9 and TRBJ2-2, with a possible D match to TRBD1 (6 bases). V gave up 0 bases and J gave up 7 bases, with 13 bases separating them. This CDR3 region has 15 residues. Per the germline V gene, CDR1 is SGDLS and CDR2 is YYNGEE. This CDR3 reads CASSVGLGAVGELFF. The CDR3 region has the DNA TGTGCCAGCAGCGTAGGGTTGGGGGCGGTCGGGGAGCTGTTTTTT.

The rearrangement uses TRBV18 and TRBJ1-2; no firm D call. Between the trimmed V and J ends, which lost 6 bases and 4 bases, there was a span of 15 bases. The CDR3 is 14 amino acids. Per the germline V gene, CDR1 is KGHSH and CDR2 is LQKENI. For the CDR3, the DNA is TGTGCCAGCTCGCCGGGAACTTCAGGCTATGGCTACACCTTC. Translation gives CASSPGTSGYGYTF.

The rearrangement joins TRBV15 to TRBJ1-1; the D gene is possibly TRBD1 (5 bases). This CDR3 comprises 16 residues. Trimming removed 1 base from V and 1 base from J, with 13 bases in between. Germline V gene data show CDR1 as LNHNV and CDR2 as YYDKDF (reference sequence). This CDR3 reads CATSRGGAGRNTEAFF. CDR3 coding DNA: TGTGCCACCAGCAGAGGAGGGGCCGGGAGGAACACTGAAGCTTTCTTT.

The V call is TRBV24-1, the J call TRBJ2-1; a weak D match, TRBD1 (6 bases). CDR1 KGHDR and CDR2 SFDVKD come from the germline V gene. This CDR3 region has 16 residues. With 3 bases removed from V and 4 bases from J, the gap between germline ends came to 15 bases. The CDR3 loop reads CATSDGGRAGYNEQFF. DNA of the CDR3: TGTGCCACCAGTGATGGGGGCAGGGCTGGATACAATGAGCAGTTCTTC.

The gene calls are TRBV21-1 and TRBJ1-5; no DNA check was done on the table's D call, TRBD1. TRBV21-1 is flagged as a pseudogene. This CDR3 region has 15 residues. In DNA form, the CDR3 reads TGTGCCAGCAGCAAATTGTTACAGGGACGTCAGCCCCAGCATTTT. It yields the protein CASSKLLQGRQPQHF.

The chain combines TRBV5-5 with TRBJ2-3; no definite D call. The CDR3 contains 12 residues. The V gene lost 0 bases and the J gene lost 7 bases, with 6 bases spanning the gap. Germline V CDR1 and CDR2: SGHKS, YYEKEE (reference sequence). In DNA, the CDR3 is TGTGCCAGCAGCTTGGAAGCAAATACGCAGTATTTT. This encodes CASSLEANTQYF.

The chain recombines TRBV10-1 with TRBJ1-1; D gene uncertain. The germline V gene has CDR1 WNHNN and CDR2 SYGVQD (reference sequence). V gave up 4 bases and J gave up 1 base, with 13 bases separating them. The CDR3 has 15 amino acids. CDR3 loop: CASSGPQRENTEAFF. The CDR3 nucleotides are TGCGCCAGCAGTGGGCCACAGAGGGAGAACACTGAAGCTTTCTTT.

The V call is TRBV4-3, the J call TRBJ1-6, with D tentatively TRBD1 (5 bases). The CDR3 is 17 amino acids. Germline values: CDR1 LGHNA, CDR2 YSLEER. V gave up 0 bases and J gave up 4 bases, with 13 bases separating them. The CDR3 is CASSQDSAGTYNSPLHF. The CDR3 DNA reads as TGCGCCAGCAGCCAAGATAGTGCAGGGACTTATAATTCACCCCTCCACTTT.

The chain couples TRBV3-1 (or the pseudogene TRBV3-2) to TRBJ1-2, with 9 bases aligning to TRBD1. The CDR3 is made up of 13 amino acids. Germline CDR1 and CDR2: LGHDT and YNNKEL (reference sequence). Trimming took 6 bases from V and 7 from J; bases not matched to a gene: 6. This CDR3 reads CASRRQGDLGYTF. In nucleotides, the CDR3 is TGTGCCAGCAGAAGACAGGGGGATCTTGGCTACACCTTC.

The genes are TRBV12-3 or TRBV12-4 and TRBJ1-2; 8 positions agree with TRBD1. The CDR3 sequence is 13 residues long. The V and J ends lost 8 bases and 7 bases, in that order; junction bases with no gene match: 9. In nucleotides, the CDR3 is TGTGCCAGCGGGATCCAGGGGGCGAGTGGCTACACCTTC. Its translation is CASGIQGASGYTF.

This chain connects TRBV5-1 to TRBJ1-1, with D maybe TRBD1 (5 bases). CDR3 length: 16 amino acids. V lost 6 bases and J lost 1, with 19 bases in between. Germline CDR1 reads SGHRS; CDR2 reads YFSETQ. The CDR3 spells CASTPGAGEENTEAFF. CDR3 bases: TGCGCCAGCACCCCCGGGGCTGGGGAGGAGAACACTGAAGCTTTCTTT.

The chain joins TRBV27 to TRBJ1-2; 9 bases line up with TRBD1. The germline V gene encodes CDR1 MNHEY and CDR2 SMNVEV (reference sequence). CDR3 length equals 11 residues. The trim removed 11 bases at V and 8 bases at J, leaving 6 bases unmatched. The CDR3 reads CACGTGSGYTF. The CDR3, as DNA: TGTGCCTGCGGGACAGGGTCGGGCTACACCTTC.

V gene TRBV10-3 combines with J gene TRBJ1-1; 9 bases agree with TRBD1. The junction had 10 bases not matched to a gene; V was cut back by 0 bases and J by 5 bases. Per the germline V gene, CDR1 is ENHRY and CDR2 is SYGVKD. This CDR3 comprises 17 residues. The CDR3 bases are TGTGCCATCAGTGAGTCTAGCGGGACAGGGTTCTATACTGAAGCTTTCTTT. Protein: CAISESSGTGFYTEAFF.

V is TRBV19 and J is TRBJ1-2; 7 bases fit TRBD1. This CDR3 is built from 15 residues. CDR1 LNHDA and CDR2 SQIVND come from the germline V gene (reference sequence). With V trimmed by 3 bases and J by 5 bases, 9 bases remained unmatched. The CDR3 spells CASSIWTGLKYGYTF. The CDR3 bases are TGTGCCAGTAGTATTTGGACAGGTTTAAAGTATGGCTACACCTTC.

This chain links TRBV24-1 with TRBJ1-2; tentative D call: TRBD1 (5 bases). V lost 3 bases to trimming and J lost 5 bases, with 12 bases between them. Germline CDR1 is KGHDR and CDR2 is SFDVKD. The CDR3 length is 14 residues. Here the CDR3 DNA reads TGTGCCACCAGTGATACTCGGAGGGGATATGGCTACACCTTC. Its protein product is CATSDTRRGYGYTF.

The genes are TRBV18 and TRBJ1-5; TRBD1 is a possible D gene (6 bases). The V end lost 3 bases, the J end lost 8 bases, and 23 bases lay between the germline ends. This CDR3 has 17 residues. The germline V gene has CDR1 KGHSH and CDR2 LQKENI. The CDR3 loop is CASSPPSGPGAREPQHF. The CDR3 DNA follows: TGTGCCAGCTCACCGCCCTCCGGTCCAGGGGCACGAGAGCCCCAGCATTTT. The full variable domain, its missing parts supplied by reference TRBV18 and TRBJ1-5, is NAGVMQNPRHLVRRRGQEARLRCSPMKGHSHVYWYRQLPEEGLKFMVYLQKENIIDESGMPKERFSAEFPKEGPSILRIQQVVRGDSAAYFCASSPPSGPGAREPQHFGDGTRLSIL.

The chain links TRBV19 to TRBJ1-5, with a tentative D call TRBD1 (5 bases). This CDR3 spans 14 amino acids. V gave up 4 bases and J gave up 0 bases, with 7 bases separating them. CDR1 is LNHDA and CDR2 is SQIVND in the germline V gene (reference sequence). Here the CDR3 DNA reads TGTGCCAGTAGTACGACAGATAGCAATCAGCCCCAGCATTTT. This translates into CASSTTDSNQPQHF.

The rearrangement uses TRBV7-2 and TRBJ1-1; D gene unclear. Trimming pared 2 bases from V and 7 bases from J, leaving 11 bases between. This CDR3 has 13 amino acids. Germline V CDR1 and CDR2: SGHTA, FQGNSA. CDR3 loop: CASSLFSQYEAFF. In DNA, the CDR3 is TGTGCCAGCAGCTTATTTAGCCAATATGAAGCTTTCTTT.

The chain links TRBV19 to TRBJ1-1; TRBD1 might be the D (5 bases). The CDR3 extends over 14 amino acids. V lost 3 bases and J 1 base, leaving 9 bases between the germline ends. The germline gives CDR1 LNHDA, CDR2 SQIVND (reference sequence). The CDR3 loop is CASSIGQWNTEAFF. The CDR3 DNA reads as TGTGCCAGTAGTATTGGACAATGGAACACTGAAGCTTTCTTT.